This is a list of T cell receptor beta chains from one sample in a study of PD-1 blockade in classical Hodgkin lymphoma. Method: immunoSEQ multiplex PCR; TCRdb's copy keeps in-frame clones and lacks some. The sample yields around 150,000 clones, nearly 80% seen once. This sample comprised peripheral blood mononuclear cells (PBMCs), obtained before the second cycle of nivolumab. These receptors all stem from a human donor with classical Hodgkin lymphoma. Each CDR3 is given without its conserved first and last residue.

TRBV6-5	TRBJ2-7	ASSSSGGAFDEQY
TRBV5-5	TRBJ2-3	ASSLSRDRGWNTQY
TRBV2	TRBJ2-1	ASSRTGARKNEQF
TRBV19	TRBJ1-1	ASSMDGVGTF
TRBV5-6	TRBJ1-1	ASLGQFNTEAF
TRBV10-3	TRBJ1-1	AISESVMNTEAF
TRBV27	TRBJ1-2	ASSLGGLNGYGYT
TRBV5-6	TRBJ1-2	ASSLKVADYGYT
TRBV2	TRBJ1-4	ASSGTGYNEKLF
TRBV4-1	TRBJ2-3	ASSPTVGTTDTQY
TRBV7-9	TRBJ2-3	ASIRASGSFTDTQY